This T cell receptor beta chain derives from a study of cytomegalovirus exposure and HLA in healthy donors. Study-wide results and limits: The authors reported that TCR beta sequences could predict HLA-A and HLA-B alleles. These predictions were accurate for most subjects in the first cohort. Later work found that TCR association rates differed between HLA loci; DRB1 had the most and HLA-C the fewest. Relative to equally common others, HLA-associated TCR beta chains showed greater clonal expansion in a later analysis.

To note about this clone: Its antigen is unidentified.

Trimming took 9 bases from V and 4 from J; bases not matched to a gene: 5. The CDR3 totals 12 residues. Germline V gene lookup returns CDR1 SNHLY and CDR2 FYNNEI. Primers for the PCR totalled 60 Vbeta and 13 Jbeta. Repertoires were generated with immunoSEQ multiplex PCR, while TCRdb's copy carries only in-frame clones and drops some. The sample lists 100,000 or so clones, approximately 84% occurring once. Material for sequencing was PBMCs. The chain combines TRBV2 with TRBJ2-5; TRBD1 aligns across 7 bases. The source is a man aged 18 to 35 in good health and CMV-seronegative. Here the CDR3 DNA reads TGTGCCAGGACAGGGTTAACAGAGACCCAGTACTTC. Translation: CARTGLTETQYF.